This TCR beta chain was sequenced for a study of blood T cells in healthy people across ages. This clonotype was counted only a few times. Its antigen remains unknown. Study-level results: Age advanced and TCR beta diversity per million T cells fell, roughly linearly. One million T cells yielded diversity estimates that were considered underestimates.

The CDR3 is 14 amino acids. Trimming removed 2 bases at V and 3 bases at J, with 8 bases between. The V gene's germline CDR1 is MDHEN and CDR2 SYDVKM. Then a second PCR, running roughly 7 to 11 cycles, was carried out with a sample-barcoded 5' primer and a J-beta primer mix. A template-switch adaptor with 12 random nucleotides tagged each cDNA molecule. TCRdb re-called the 5' RACE reads through MiXCR, storing one row per CDR3 protein. The sample includes about 770,000 distinct CDR3 sequences, roughly 44% seen only once; the top ten take approximately 20%. This clonotype originated in a man aged 60 to 75 in good health. Specimen: blood. The chain uses TRBV28 and TRBJ1-5; D unclear. CDR3 loop: CASSLVQINQPQHF. In DNA form, the CDR3 reads TGTGCCAGCAGTTTAGTGCAGATCAATCAGCCCCAGCATTTT.